These 32 T cell receptor beta chains originate from one sample sequenced in a study of cytomegalovirus exposure and HLA in healthy donors. The PCR had 60 Vbeta and 13 Jbeta primers. TCRdb's copy holds only in-frame clones and misses some; the assay was immunoSEQ multiplex PCR. The sample carries 150,000 to 200,000 clones, about three quarters recorded once. Source material: PBMCs. The origin of the receptors is a young woman in good health and CMV-seropositive.

The V and J genes are TRBV30 and TRBJ2-5; a weak D match, TRBD2 (5 bases). The CDR3 is 13 amino acids. The V gene lost 5 bases and the J gene lost 4 bases, with 14 bases spanning the gap. Per germline, CDR1 GTSNPN and CDR2 SVGIG (reference sequence). CDR3: CAWRSKGAETQYF. The CDR3 bases are TGTGCCTGGCGATCTAAGGGAGCAGAGACCCAGTACTTC.

In this sample, this clone turned up a few times. The chain is built from TRBV2 and TRBJ2-1; possibly TRBD2 for D (6 bases). This CDR3 contains 12 residues. Germline V lookup: CDR1 SNHLY, CDR2 FYNNEI. Trimming removed 6 bases at V and 9 bases at J, with 12 bases between. CDR3 sequence: CASRGQGGEQFF. In DNA form, the CDR3 reads TGTGCCAGCAGAGGCCAGGGAGGTGAGCAGTTCTTC.

V usage is TRBV10-1 and J usage is TRBJ2-1; 10 bases are a match to TRBD2. Germline V CDR1 and CDR2: WNHNN, SYGVQD (reference sequence). This CDR3 spans 15 amino acids. V was pared by 8 bases and J by 6 bases, with 10 bases of the junction left unmatched. The CDR3 reads CASSPPGLAANEQFF. DNA of the CDR3: TGCGCCAGCTCACCCCCCGGACTAGCGGCCAATGAGCAGTTCTTC.

The chain is built from TRBV19 and TRBJ1-5; 10 positions match TRBD1. Germline CDR1 is LNHDA and CDR2 is SQIVND (reference sequence). J was trimmed by 2 bases and V by 8 bases; bases with no gene match: 0. The CDR3 extends over 13 amino acids. The CDR3 is CASGTGGNQPQHF. Written as DNA, the CDR3 is TGTGCCAGTGGGACAGGGGGCAATCAGCCCCAGCATTTT.

The chain combines TRBV4-3 with TRBJ2-7, with 10 bases identical to TRBD2. V lost 0 bases to trimming and J lost 6 bases; unmatched junction nucleotides: 11. CDR1 is LGHNA and CDR2 is YSLEER in the germline V gene. The CDR3 is made up of 17 amino acids. The DNA of the CDR3 is TGCGCCAGCAGCCAAGAGGTTTCTAGCGGGAGTGGGGGCGAGCAGTACTTC. Translated: CASSQEVSSGSGGEQYF.

This clone has more than one count but fewer than ten. The chain uses TRBV28 and TRBJ2-7, with 10 bases fitting TRBD2. Trimming took 3 bases from V and 2 from J; bases not matched to a gene: 4. Germline loops: CDR1 MDHEN, CDR2 SYDVKM. The CDR3 is 15 amino acids. In DNA form, the CDR3 reads TGTGCCAGCAGTTTTGGTACTAGCGGGACCTACGAGCAGTACTTC. Residues: CASSFGTSGTYEQYF.

The chain links TRBV19 to TRBJ2-5; 10 positions agree with TRBD1. Trimming took 6 bases from V and 3 from J; bases not matched to a gene: 1. CDR3 size: 13 residues. Germline V gene data show CDR1 as LNHDA and CDR2 as SQIVND (reference sequence). In DNA, the CDR3 is TGTGCCAGTAGGGGGACAGGGGAAGAGACCCAGTACTTC. Its translation is CASRGTGEETQYF.

The V and J genes are TRBV6-6 and TRBJ2-7; TRBD2 agrees at 10 bases. Per the germline V gene, CDR1 is MNHNY and CDR2 is SVGAGI (reference sequence). This CDR3 is built from 16 residues. V shed 4 bases and J 3 bases; nucleotides not matched to a gene: 9. The CDR3 protein is CASSFGGLAGDYEQYF. CDR3 nucleotides: TGTGCCAGCAGTTTCGGAGGGCTAGCGGGAGACTACGAGCAGTACTTC.

The chain recombines TRBV30 with TRBJ1-5, with 7 bases fitting TRBD1. This CDR3 has 13 residues. Germline trimming cut 3 bases from V and 5 bases from J; bases unmatched to any gene: 4. The germline gives CDR1 GTSNPN, CDR2 SVGIG (reference sequence). The DNA for the CDR3 is TGTGCCTGGAGCCAGGGGGATTATCAGCCCCAGCATTTT. Translation: CAWSQGDYQPQHF. Complete variable domain (other parts from reference TRBV30 and TRBJ1-5): SQTIHQWPATLVQPVGSPLSLECTVEGTSNPNLYWYRQAAGRGLQLLFYSVGIGQISSEVPQNLSASRPQDRQFILSSKKLLLSDSGFYLCAWSQGDYQPQHFGDGTRLSIL.

The chain links TRBV6-5 to TRBJ1-1; TRBD1 is a possible D gene (6 bases). The CDR3 loop spans 12 amino acids. Germline lookup yields CDR1 MNHEY and CDR2 SVGAGI. V shed 3 bases and J shed 8 bases, with 10 bases lying between them. CDR3 in DNA: TGTGCCAGCAGTTATAGTCAGGGGGAAGCTTTCTTT. Its protein product is CASSYSQGEAFF.

This clone came up once. The CDR3 DNA follows: TGTGCCAGCAGCCCCCACGGGCTAGCGGAGCAAGAGACCCAGTACTTC. Encoded protein: CASSPHGLAEQETQYF. The chain recombines TRBV7-9 with TRBJ2-5, with TRBD2 matching over 7 bases. CDR1 and CDR2 (germline): SEHNR, FQNEAQ (reference sequence). With 5 bases clipped from V and 2 bases from J, the junction kept 11 bases outside the gene matches. The CDR3 is 16 residues long.

The chain is built from TRBV11-3 and TRBJ2-2; D not resolved. The ends were cut back, 4 bases at V and 5 bases at J, with 5 bases in the middle. The CDR3 covers 12 residues. The germline V gene encodes CDR1 SGHNT and CDR2 YENEEA. The CDR3 bases are TGTGCCAGCAGCTCCCAAACCGGGGAGCTGTTTTTT. Its protein product is CASSSQTGELFF.

About this clone itself: Other DNA sequences from this sample encode an identical CDR3 as well. V and J are TRBV27 and TRBJ2-7, with 9 bases lining up with TRBD1. The CDR3 covers 15 residues. Germline trimming cut 6 bases from V and 5 bases from J; bases unmatched to any gene: 11. Germline lookup yields CDR1 MNHEY and CDR2 SMNVEV (reference sequence). DNA of the CDR3: TGTGCCAGCAGCTTCCGTGAACAGGGGGCACACGAGCAGTACTTC. It encodes CASSFREQGAHEQYF.

The J gene is TRBJ1-4, the V gene TRBV28, with TRBD1 matching over 7 bases. Germline lookup yields CDR1 MDHEN and CDR2 SYDVKM. J lost 7 bases, V lost 2 bases, and 7 bases had no gene match. The CDR3 is made up of 15 amino acids. The CDR3 bases are TGTGCCAGCAGTTTACCACAGGGGTTCGGTGAAAAACTGTTTTTT. It yields the protein CASSLPQGFGEKLFF.

This clone is a singleton in its sample. Compared with germline, one end of the junction differs, possibly owing to a read error. V and J are TRBV10-3 and TRBJ1-1, with D possibly TRBD1 on 5 matching bases. The germline V gene encodes CDR1 ENHRY and CDR2 SYGVKD. This CDR3 contains 13 residues. Here the CDR3 DNA reads TGTGCCGTCAGGGAGGGACCGGGAGTGCGGGCTTTCTTT. Its translation: CAVREGPGVRAFF.

The chain couples TRBV19 to TRBJ1-1, with unresolved D. From germline, CDR1 is LNHDA and CDR2 SQIVND (reference sequence). The length of the CDR3 is 13 residues. V lost 1 base to trimming and J lost 4 bases, with 7 bases between them. CDR3 DNA: TGTGCCAGTAGTATAGTCGGGTCCACTGAAGCTTTCTTT. Protein product: CASSIVGSTEAFF.

The chain employs TRBV6-5 and TRBJ2-3; possible D gene TRBD2, 5 bases. The CDR3 covers 15 residues. The germline CDR1 and CDR2 sequences are MNHEY and SVGAGI. Trimming removed 2 bases at V and 0 bases at J, with 9 bases between. CDR3 loop: CASSYQRTSTDTQYF. The CDR3 DNA sequence: TGTGCCAGCAGTTACCAGCGGACTAGCACAGATACGCAGTATTTT.

This chain connects TRBV9 to TRBJ1-4; no reliable D call. The CDR3 has 13 residues. The germline CDR1 and CDR2 sequences are SGDLS and YYNGEE. V lost 3 bases, J lost 4 bases, and 7 bases lay in between. CDR3: CASSEGGNEKLFF. The CDR3 nucleotides read TGTGCCAGCAGCGAGGGAGGTAATGAAAAACTGTTTTTT.

The chain links TRBV11-2 to TRBJ2-7, with D possibly matching TRBD1 (6 bases). This CDR3 region has 15 residues. V was cut by 2 bases and J by 2 bases, with 13 bases left in between. Per the germline V gene, CDR1 is SGHAT and CDR2 is FQNNGV. The DNA for the CDR3 is TGTGCCAGCAGCTTATGGGGTCAGGGGACCTACGAGCAGTACTTC. As protein: CASSLWGQGTYEQYF.

The rearrangement uses TRBV28 and TRBJ1-5; the match to TRBD1 covers 8 bases. The germline gives CDR1 MDHEN, CDR2 SYDVKM. The CDR3 consists of 15 residues. J lost 5 bases, V lost 5 bases, and 8 bases had no gene match. CDR3 residues: CASSLLRGQDQPQHF. The DNA of the CDR3 is TGTGCCAGCAGTCTACTCAGGGGGCAGGATCAGCCCCAGCATTTT.

This chain links TRBV5-1 with TRBJ2-7, with 7 nucleotides matching TRBD1. Unmatched junction bases numbered 9, after V lost 4 bases and J lost 2 bases. CDR3 length equals 15 residues. Germline lookup yields CDR1 SGHRS and CDR2 YFSETQ. The CDR3 region is CASSPGTAPTYEQYF. In DNA form, the CDR3 reads TGCGCCAGCAGCCCTGGGACAGCCCCCACCTACGAGCAGTACTTC.

This sequence joins TRBV19 and TRBJ1-5; D possibly corresponds to TRBD1 (5 bases). Trimming took 7 bases from V and 4 from J, leaving 17 bases between them. CDR1 LNHDA and CDR2 SQIVND come from the germline V gene (reference sequence). CDR3 length: 15 residues. CDR3 residues: CASNSPGKGNQPQHF. CDR3 in DNA: TGTGCCAGTAATTCCCCAGGGAAAGGGAATCAGCCCCAGCATTTT.

As concerns this clone: At the DNA level, this CDR3 is encoded by other sequences in the same sample as well. J is TRBJ2-1 and V is TRBV27; TRBD2 matches 14 bases. This CDR3 spans 15 amino acids. Germline lookup yields CDR1 MNHEY and CDR2 SMNVEV (reference sequence). The ends lost 2 bases at V and 7 bases at J; junction bases unmatched: 1. As DNA, the CDR3 is TGTGCCAGCAGTTTAGGGACTAGCGGGAGTAATGAGCAGTTCTTC. Translation gives CASSLGTSGSNEQFF.

V is TRBV30 and J is TRBJ1-4; 10 bases map to TRBD1. V lost 5 bases to trimming and J lost 7 bases; unmatched junction nucleotides: 4. Germline V CDR1 and CDR2: GTSNPN, SVGIG (reference sequence). This CDR3 has 13 residues. CDR3 sequence: CAWGGQGSEKLFF. CDR3 sequence (DNA): TGTGCCTGGGGGGGACAGGGGAGTGAAAAACTGTTTTTT.

The chain joins TRBV14 to TRBJ1-2; 12 positions agree with TRBD1. Germline loops: CDR1 SGHDN, CDR2 FVKESK. V dropped 0 bases and J dropped 5; count of bases not matched to a gene: 7. CDR3 length: 17 residues. The CDR3 loop reads CASSQEGTGGARYGYTF. The CDR3 region has the DNA TGTGCCAGCAGCCAAGAAGGGACAGGGGGCGCGAGGTATGGCTACACCTTC.

This chain uses TRBV7-3 with TRBJ2-4; D is unresolved. Per the germline V gene, CDR1 is SGHTA and CDR2 is FQGTGA. This CDR3 has 11 amino acids. Trimming pared 5 bases from V and 5 bases from J, leaving 4 bases between. The chain's CDR3 is CASSPENIQYF. As DNA, the CDR3 is TGTGCCAGCAGCCCGGAAAACATTCAGTACTTC. Drawing the rest from reference TRBV7-3 and TRBJ2-4, the complete variable domain is GAGVSQTPSNKVTEKGKYVELRCDPISGHTALYWYRQSLGQGPEFLIYFQGTGAADDSGLPNDRFFAVRPEGSVSTLKIQRTERGDSAVYLCASSPENIQYFGAGTRLSVL.

V is TRBV30 and J is TRBJ2-2; 9 bases are a match to TRBD1. V was clipped by 5 bases and J by 7 bases; unmatched bases: 11. CDR3 length: 15 amino acids. CDR1 is GTSNPN and CDR2 is SVGIG in the germline V gene (reference sequence). The CDR3 nucleotides are TGTGCCTGGGCTGTGGGACAGGGAATGGTCGGGGAGCTGTTTTTT. It codes for CAWAVGQGMVGELFF.

The V gene is TRBV18, the J gene TRBJ2-7; weak D call: TRBD1 (5 bases). Trimming pared 3 bases from V and 2 bases from J, leaving 11 bases between. The CDR3 runs 14 residues. Germline CDR1 KGHSH, CDR2 LQKENI. CDR3: CASSPPRAPYEQYF. CDR3 nucleotide sequence: TGTGCCAGCTCACCCCCCAGGGCCCCCTACGAGCAGTACTTC.

In this sample, this clone turned up once. The chain recombines TRBV9 with TRBJ2-7; TRBD2 matches 8 bases. The CDR3 is made up of 15 amino acids. V shed 7 bases and J 6 bases; nucleotides not matched to a gene: 15. CDR1 SGDLS and CDR2 YYNGEE come from the germline V gene. Written as DNA, the CDR3 is TGTGCCAGCGGAGGCGGGGGGCGGGAGATCGCCGAGCAGTACTTC. Residues: CASGGGGREIAEQYF.

This clone has a single count. The chain recombines TRBV18 with TRBJ1-2; a weak D match, TRBD1 (6 bases). V was shortened by 3 bases and J by 8 bases, with 13 bases between the two germline ends. This CDR3 spans 13 amino acids. The germline V gene encodes CDR1 KGHSH and CDR2 LQKENI. CDR3 in DNA: TGTGCCAGCTCACCTGGGGGGGGCCAAGGCTACACCTTC. This sequence encodes CASSPGGGQGYTF.

This clone was detected only a few times. This chain connects TRBV29-1 to TRBJ2-7; D is perhaps TRBD1 (6 bases). There are 13 residues in the CDR3. V was clipped by 7 bases and J by 2 bases, with 15 bases between them. CDR1 SQVTM and CDR2 ANQGSEA come from the germline V gene. The DNA for the CDR3 is TGCAGCGCCGTACAGGGATCTCCCTACGAGCAGTACTTC. This codes for CSAVQGSPYEQYF.

Note on this clone: The junction does not match germline at one end; this may be a read error. The chain carries TRBV2 and TRBJ2-3, with D possibly being TRBD2 (5 bases). CDR1 is SNHLY, CDR2 FYNNEI, per germline. This CDR3 has 14 residues. The CDR3 loop reads CASREGVATDTQYF. CDR3 DNA: TGTGCCAGCAGGGAAGGTGTAGCGACAGATACGCAGTATTTT.